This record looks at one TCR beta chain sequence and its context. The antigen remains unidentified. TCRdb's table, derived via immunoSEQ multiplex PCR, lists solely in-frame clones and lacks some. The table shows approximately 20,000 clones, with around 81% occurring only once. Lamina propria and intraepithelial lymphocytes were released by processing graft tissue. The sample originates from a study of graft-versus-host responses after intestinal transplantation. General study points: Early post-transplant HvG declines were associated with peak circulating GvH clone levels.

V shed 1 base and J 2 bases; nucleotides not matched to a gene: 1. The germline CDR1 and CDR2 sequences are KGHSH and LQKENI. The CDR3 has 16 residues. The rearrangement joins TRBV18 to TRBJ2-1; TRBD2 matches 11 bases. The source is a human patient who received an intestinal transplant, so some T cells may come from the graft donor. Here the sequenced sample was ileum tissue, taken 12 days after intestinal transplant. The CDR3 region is CASSPLAGGPYNEQFF. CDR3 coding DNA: TGTGCCAGCTCACCACTAGCGGGGGGGCCCTACAATGAGCAGTTCTTC.